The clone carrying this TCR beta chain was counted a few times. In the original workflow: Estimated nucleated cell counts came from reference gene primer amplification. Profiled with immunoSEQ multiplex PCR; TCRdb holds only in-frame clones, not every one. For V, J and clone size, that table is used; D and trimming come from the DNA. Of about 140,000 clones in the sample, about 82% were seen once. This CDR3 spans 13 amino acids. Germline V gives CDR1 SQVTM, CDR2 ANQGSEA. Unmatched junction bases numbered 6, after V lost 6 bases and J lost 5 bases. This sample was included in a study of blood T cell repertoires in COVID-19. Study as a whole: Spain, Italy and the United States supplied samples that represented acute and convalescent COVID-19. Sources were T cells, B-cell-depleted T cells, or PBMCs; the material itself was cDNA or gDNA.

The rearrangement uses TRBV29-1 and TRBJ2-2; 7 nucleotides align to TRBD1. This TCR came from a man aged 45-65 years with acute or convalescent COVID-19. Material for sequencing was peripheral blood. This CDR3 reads CSVERQGTGELFF. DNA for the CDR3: TGCAGCGTAGAACGACAGGGAACCGGGGAGCTGTTTTTT.